The 8 T cell receptor beta chains below come from one sample, sequenced in a study of cytomegalovirus exposure and HLA in healthy donors. The PCR had 60 Vbeta and 13 Jbeta primers. TCRdb's copy holds only in-frame clones and misses some; the assay was immunoSEQ multiplex PCR. The sample totals 150,000 to 200,000 clones. Sequenced: PBMCs. The receptors come from a boy between 10 and 17 years old in good health and CMV-seronegative.

The chain employs TRBV5-1 and TRBJ2-1; 9 positions match TRBD1. The CDR3 runs to 13 residues. Losses at the gene ends were 4 bases for V and 8 bases for J; bases not matched to a gene: 4. Germline V gives CDR1 SGHRS, CDR2 YFSETQ. The CDR3 protein is CASSMDRGDEQFF. The CDR3 nucleotides are TGCGCCAGCAGCATGGACAGGGGCGATGAGCAGTTCTTC.

V and J are TRBV28 and TRBJ1-6, with 7 positions matching TRBD1. The ends lost 3 bases at V and 7 bases at J; junction bases unmatched: 3. CDR3 length equals 14 residues. The germline V gene encodes CDR1 MDHEN and CDR2 SYDVKM. CDR3 nucleotide sequence: TGTGCCAGCAGTTTCGGGACAGTAAATTCACCCCTCCACTTT. Translating it yields CASSFGTVNSPLHF.

This chain joins TRBV7-9 and TRBJ1-2; tentative D call: TRBD1 (5 bases). The CDR3 loop spans 14 amino acids. From germline, CDR1 is SEHNR and CDR2 FQNEAQ (reference sequence). The germline V and J ends were trimmed by 6 bases and 7 bases, with 18 bases remaining between them. This chain's CDR3 is CASRPDTGPGGYTF. The DNA of the CDR3 is TGTGCCAGCAGACCAGACACAGGCCCAGGTGGCTACACCTTC.

V and J are TRBV5-4 and TRBJ2-1; 7 bases match TRBD1. After removal of 0 bases from V and 3 bases from J, the junction contained 6 bases not matched to a gene. The CDR3 is 16 amino acids. Germline assignment: CDR1 SGHNT and CDR2 YYREEE (reference sequence). As DNA, the CDR3 is TGTGCCAGCAGCTTGGTAGGGACAGCAATCTACAATGAGCAGTTCTTC. This translates into CASSLVGTAIYNEQFF. Using reference TRBV5-4 and TRBJ2-1 for the parts outside the CDR3, the full variable domain is ETGVTQSPTHLIKTRGQQVTLRCSSQSGHNTVSWYQQALGQGPQFIFQYYREEENGRGNFPPRFSGLQFPNYSSELNVNALELDDSALYLCASSLVGTAIYNEQFFGPGTRLTVL.

The chain joins TRBV5-1 to TRBJ2-7, with D maybe TRBD2 (7 bases). The V end lost 0 bases, the J end lost 7 bases, and 17 bases lay between the germline ends. This CDR3 has 15 amino acids. Germline V lookup: CDR1 SGHRS, CDR2 YFSETQ. CDR3 in amino acids: CASSLGGGAPREQYF. The CDR3 DNA is TGCGCCAGCAGCTTGGGAGGGGGGGCGCCTCGTGAGCAGTACTTC.

The CDR3 protein is CASSLGQGDEQYF. In nucleotides, the CDR3 is TGTGCCAGCAGCTTAGGACAGGGGGACGAGCAGTACTTC. This chain connects TRBV7-3 to TRBJ2-5; 10 bases agree with TRBD1. The J call could be wrong; TRBJ2-7 is a better fit for the DNA end. Looked up from germline, CDR1 is SGHTA and CDR2 is FQGTGA. The CDR3 has 13 residues.

The chain has TRBV30 and TRBJ2-7; a weak D match, TRBD1 (5 bases). The CDR3 length is 11 residues. Trimming shortened V by 1 base and J by 4 bases, and 5 bases separated the two germline ends. Germline CDR1 and CDR2: GTSNPN and SVGIG (reference sequence). The CDR3 here is CAWSDRYEQYF. The CDR3 DNA follows: TGTGCCTGGAGTGACAGGTACGAGCAGTACTTC.

The chain couples TRBV11-2 to TRBJ2-7; D gene unclear. Trimming stripped 3 bases from V and 3 bases from J, with 3 bases between. The germline gives CDR1 SGHAT, CDR2 FQNNGV. CDR3 size: 11 residues. CDR3 sequence (DNA): TGTGCCAGCAGCTTTAACTACGAGCAGTACTTC. It yields the protein CASSFNYEQYF. Together with reference TRBV11-2 and TRBJ2-7, the CDR3 gives the full variable domain: EAGVAQSPRYKIIEKRQSVAFWCNPISGHATLYWYQQILGQGPKLLIQFQNNGVVDDSQLPKDRFSAERLKGVDSTLKIQPAKLEDSAVYLCASSFNYEQYFGPGTRLTVT.